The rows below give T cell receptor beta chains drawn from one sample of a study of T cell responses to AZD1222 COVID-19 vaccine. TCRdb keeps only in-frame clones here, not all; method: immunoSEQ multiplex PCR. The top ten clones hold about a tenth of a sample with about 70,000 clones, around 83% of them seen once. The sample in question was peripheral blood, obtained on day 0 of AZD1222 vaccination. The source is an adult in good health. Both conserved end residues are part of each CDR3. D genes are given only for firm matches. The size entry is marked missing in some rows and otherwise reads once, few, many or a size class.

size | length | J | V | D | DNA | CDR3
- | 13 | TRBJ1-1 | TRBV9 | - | TGTGCCACAGCGGGGGACATGAACACTGAAGCTTTCTTT | CATAGDMNTEAFF
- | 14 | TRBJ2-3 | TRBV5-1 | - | TGCGCCAGCAGCCCTAGGGGGGCAACAGATACGCAGTATTTT | CASSPRGATDTQYF
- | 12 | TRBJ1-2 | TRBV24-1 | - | TGTGCCACCAGTGATTTGGACTATGGCTACACCTTC | CATSDLDYGYTF
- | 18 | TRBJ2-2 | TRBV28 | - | TGTGCCAGCAGTGTAAGCGCCACTAGACCCAGCAGCACCGGGGAGCTGTTTTTT | CASSVSATRPSSTGELFF
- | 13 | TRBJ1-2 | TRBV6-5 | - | TGTGCCAGCAGTTACCAGGTATCAGGTGGCTACACCTTC | CASSYQVSGGYTF
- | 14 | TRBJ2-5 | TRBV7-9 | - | TGTGCCAGCAGCTCAAGTTGGGGGCGAGAGACCCAGTACTTC | CASSSSWGRETQYF
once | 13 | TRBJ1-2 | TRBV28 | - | TGTGCCAGCACTACCCGGGGGCCCTATGGCTACACCTTC | CASTTRGPYGYTF
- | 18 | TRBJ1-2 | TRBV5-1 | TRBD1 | TGCGCCAGCAGCCGGCGGGTTCGGACAGGGGGGTTCCTCTATGGCTACACCTTC | CASSRRVRTGGFLYGYTF
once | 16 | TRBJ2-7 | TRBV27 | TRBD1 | TGTGCCAGCAGTTCCCGGACAGGGGGCGCCTGGGACGAGCAGTACTTC | CASSSRTGGAWDEQYF
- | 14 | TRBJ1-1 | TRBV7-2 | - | TGTGCCAGCAGCTTAGCGGGTCAGAACACTGAAGCTTTCTTT | CASSLAGQNTEAFF
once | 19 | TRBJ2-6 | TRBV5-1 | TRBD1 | TGCGCCAGCAGCTTGGAGGGTGGACAGGGTTTCTCTGGGGCCAACGTCCTGACTTTC | CASSLEGGQGFSGANVLTF
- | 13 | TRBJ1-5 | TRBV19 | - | TGTGCCAGTAGTCCCCTGGACACGATGCCCCAGCATTTT | CASSPLDTMPQHF
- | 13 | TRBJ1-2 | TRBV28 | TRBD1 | TGTGCCAGCCGCAAGGGGACAGGGGAGGGCTACACCTTC | CASRKGTGEGYTF
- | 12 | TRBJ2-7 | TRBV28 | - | TGTGCCATCAAGGGCTCTACCTACGAGCAGTACTTC | CAIKGSTYEQYF
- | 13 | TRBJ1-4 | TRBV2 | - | TGTGCCAATTTACAGGAGTACGGTGAAAAACTGTTTTTT | CANLQEYGEKLFF
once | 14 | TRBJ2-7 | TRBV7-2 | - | TGTGCCAGCAGCTTAGCCAGGGACCGATACGAGCAGTACTTC | CASSLARDRYEQYF
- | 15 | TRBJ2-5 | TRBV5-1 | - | TGCGCCAGCAGCTTGGTTTCAGGGTTACAGGAGACCCAGTACTTC | CASSLVSGLQETQYF